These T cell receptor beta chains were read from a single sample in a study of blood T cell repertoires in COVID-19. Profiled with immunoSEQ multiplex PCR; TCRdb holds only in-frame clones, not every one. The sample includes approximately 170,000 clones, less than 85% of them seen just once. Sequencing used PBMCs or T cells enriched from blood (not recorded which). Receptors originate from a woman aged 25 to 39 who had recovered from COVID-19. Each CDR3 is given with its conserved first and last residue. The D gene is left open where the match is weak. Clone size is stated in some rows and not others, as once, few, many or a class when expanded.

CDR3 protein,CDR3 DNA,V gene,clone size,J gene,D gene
CSDQGYGYTF,TGCAGCGACCAGGGCTATGGCTACACCTTC,TRBV29-1,.,TRBJ1-2,.
CASSLNGGARSTGELFF,TGTGCCAGCAGCTTAAACGGGGGGGCGAGGTCCACCGGGGAGCTGTTTTTT,TRBV7-9,.,TRBJ2-2,TRBD2
CASTSAQRSNQPQHF,TGTGCCAGTACCTCCGCCCAGCGGAGCAATCAGCCCCAGCATTTT,TRBV19,.,TRBJ1-5,.
CASAYPPGGDTEAFF,TGCGCCAGCGCATACCCTCCCGGAGGGGACACTGAAGCTTTCTTT,TRBV5-1,.,TRBJ1-1,.
CATLGAGPEQYF,TGTGCCACCCTAGGAGCGGGGCCCGAGCAGTACTTC,TRBV10-3,once,TRBJ2-7,TRBD2
CASSYSGGSYNEQFF,TGTGCCAGCAGTTACTCCGGGGGCTCCTACAATGAGCAGTTCTTC,TRBV6-5,.,TRBJ2-1,.
CASTLDLVARLSKGDTEAFF,TGTGCCAGCACCCTGGATCTCGTGGCGCGCCTTTCGAAGGGGGACACTGAAGCTTTCTTT,TRBV21-1,.,TRBJ1-1,.
CASSHALAAPSTDTQYF,TGCGCCAGCAGCCATGCCCTAGCGGCCCCTAGCACAGATACGCAGTATTTT,TRBV4-1,.,TRBJ2-3,TRBD2
CASSLGQYGYTF,TGTGCCAGCAGTTTGGGACAGTATGGCTACACCTTC,TRBV12-3/TRBV12-4,.,TRBJ1-2,TRBD1
CASSPGGRNTDTQYF,TGTGCCAGCTCACCAGGAGGTAGGAACACAGATACGCAGTATTTT,TRBV18,once,TRBJ2-3,.
CASSSLSRVAYGYTF,TGTGCCAGCAGTTCTCTTTCCAGGGTAGCCTATGGCTACACCTTC,TRBV27,.,TRBJ1-2,.
CASRPAGEYQVRAQYF,TGTGCCAGCAGGCCAGCAGGGGAGTACCAAGTCAGGGCCCAGTACTTC,TRBV28,.,TRBJ2-5,.
CASSVTGVGTGELFF,TGTGCCAGCAGTGTGACAGGGGTCGGCACCGGGGAGCTGTTTTTT,TRBV2,.,TRBJ2-2,TRBD1
CATSISGALGGELFF,TGTGCCACCAGCATTAGCGGGGCCCTTGGAGGGGAGCTGTTTTTT,TRBV15,.,TRBJ2-2,TRBD2
CASSPRRTGELFF,TGTGCCAGCAGCCCCCGTCGGACCGGGGAGCTGTTTTTT,TRBV11-2,.,TRBJ2-2,.
CASSMGQGRNTEAFF,TGTGCCAGTAGTATGGGACAGGGTCGGAACACTGAAGCTTTCTTT,TRBV19,.,TRBJ1-1,TRBD1
CASSLGGIGAPQHF,TGTGCCAGCAGCTTAGGCGGGATAGGGGCGCCCCAGCATTTT,TRBV7-2,.,TRBJ1-5,.
CSVLGLAKFVNEQFF,TGCAGCGTTTTGGGACTAGCGAAATTTGTTAATGAGCAGTTCTTC,TRBV29-1,.,TRBJ2-1,TRBD2
CASSENRQETQYF,TGTGCCAGCAGTGAAAACAGACAAGAGACCCAGTACTTC,TRBV2,.,TRBJ2-5,.
CRHFSYEQYF,TGTCGCCACTTTTCCTACGAGCAGTACTTC,TRBV9,.,TRBJ2-7,.